The clone carrying this TCR beta chain occurred once. TCRdb's table, derived via immunoSEQ multiplex PCR, lists solely in-frame clones and lacks some. The data contain about 120,000 clones, around 89% of them singletons. This sample was taken from a study of control samples from healthy donors and cancer patients. Trimming shortened V by 8 bases and J by 9 bases, and 16 bases separated the two germline ends. Germline-derived CDR1 and CDR2 are MGHRA and YSYEKL. This CDR3 is built from 12 residues. The receptor was derived from a woman aged 45-65 years with colorectal cancer. Sequenced input: PBMCs. The chain combines TRBV4-1 with TRBJ1-1; D is ambiguous. Here the CDR3 reads CASYGGETQAFF. The DNA of the CDR3 is TGCGCCAGCTACGGCGGGGAGACCCAAGCTTTCTTT.